This T cell receptor beta chain comes out of a study of T-cell reconstitution after alpha-beta-depleted transplantation in children. Preparation of the TCRbeta library used unique molecular identifiers. One entry per CDR3 protein, called by TCRdb with MiXCR from the PCR reads. The sample carries about 980,000 distinct CDR3 sequences, 25% to 35% recorded once. This clonotype was counted a few times. Germline V gives CDR1 MNHEY, CDR2 SVGAGI. The V end lost 4 bases, the J end lost 6 bases, and 10 bases lay between the germline ends. This CDR3 is 12 amino acids long. This chain links TRBV6-5 with TRBJ2-7; TRBD2 might be the D (6 bases). Specimen: PBMCs, mostly from graft donor cells, collected 360 days after TCRalphabeta/CD19-depleted stem cell transplant. The sequence was obtained from a boy in the first two years of life who had a stem cell transplant for SCID, so the T cells may come from the graft donor. The CDR3 nucleotides are TGTGCCAGCAGTTCCGGACTAACCGAGCAGTACTTC. It codes for CASSSGLTEQYF.